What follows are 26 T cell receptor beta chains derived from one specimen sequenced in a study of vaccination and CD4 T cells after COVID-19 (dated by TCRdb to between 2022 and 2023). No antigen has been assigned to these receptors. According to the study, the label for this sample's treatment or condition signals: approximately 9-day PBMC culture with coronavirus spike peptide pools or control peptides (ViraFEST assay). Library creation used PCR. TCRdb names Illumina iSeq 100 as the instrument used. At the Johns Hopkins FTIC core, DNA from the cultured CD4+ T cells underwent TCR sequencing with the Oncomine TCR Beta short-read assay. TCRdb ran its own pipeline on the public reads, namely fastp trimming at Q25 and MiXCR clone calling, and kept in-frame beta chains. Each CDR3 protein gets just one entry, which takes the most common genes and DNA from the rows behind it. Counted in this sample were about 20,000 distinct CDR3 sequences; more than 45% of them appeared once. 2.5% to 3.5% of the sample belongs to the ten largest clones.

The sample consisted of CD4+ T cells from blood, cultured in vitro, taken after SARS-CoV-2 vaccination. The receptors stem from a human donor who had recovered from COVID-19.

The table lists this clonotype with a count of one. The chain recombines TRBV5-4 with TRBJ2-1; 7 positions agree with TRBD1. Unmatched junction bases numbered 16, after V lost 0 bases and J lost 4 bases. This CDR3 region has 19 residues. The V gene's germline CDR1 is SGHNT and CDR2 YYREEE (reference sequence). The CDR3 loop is CASSLGGQLLQPVYNEQFF. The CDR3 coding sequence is TGTGCCAGCAGCTTGGGGGGACAGCTACTACAGCCGGTTTACAATGAGCAGTTCTTC. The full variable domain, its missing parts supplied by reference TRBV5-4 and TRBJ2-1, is ETGVTQSPTHLIKTRGQQVTLRCSSQSGHNTVSWYQQALGQGPQFIFQYYREEENGRGNFPPRFSGLQFPNYSSELNVNALELDDSALYLCASSLGGQLLQPVYNEQFFGPGTRLTVL.

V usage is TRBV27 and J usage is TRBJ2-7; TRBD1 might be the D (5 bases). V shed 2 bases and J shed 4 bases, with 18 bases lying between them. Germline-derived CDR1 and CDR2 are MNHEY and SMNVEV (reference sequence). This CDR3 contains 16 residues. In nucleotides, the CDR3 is TGTGCCAGCAGTTTACGGACACCGGTCTCTGATTACGAGCAGTACTTC. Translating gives CASSLRTPVSDYEQYF.

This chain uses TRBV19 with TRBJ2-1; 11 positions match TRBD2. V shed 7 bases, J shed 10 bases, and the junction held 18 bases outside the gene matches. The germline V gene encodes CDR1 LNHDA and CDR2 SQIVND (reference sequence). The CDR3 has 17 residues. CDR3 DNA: TGTGCCAGTACCGGGGGGGCGCACTTAGCGGGAGGGCGGGAGCAGTTCTTC. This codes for CASTGGAHLAGGREQFF.

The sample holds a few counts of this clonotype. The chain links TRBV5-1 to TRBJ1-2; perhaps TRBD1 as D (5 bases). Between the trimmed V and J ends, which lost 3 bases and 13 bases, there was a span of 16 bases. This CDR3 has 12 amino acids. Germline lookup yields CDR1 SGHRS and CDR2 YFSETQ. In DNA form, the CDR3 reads TGCGCCAGCAGCTATGAAGGGACTCCCCGCACCTTC. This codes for CASSYEGTPRTF.

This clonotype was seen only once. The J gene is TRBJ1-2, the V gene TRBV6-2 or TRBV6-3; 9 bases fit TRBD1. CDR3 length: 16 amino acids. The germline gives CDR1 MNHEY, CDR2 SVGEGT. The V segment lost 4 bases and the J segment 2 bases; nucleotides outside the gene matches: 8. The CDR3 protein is CASSSLPGQGNYGYTF. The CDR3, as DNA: TGTGCCAGCAGTTCTCTCCCGGGACAGGGCAACTATGGCTACACCTTC.

As DNA, the CDR3 is TGTGCCAGCAGTGCCCGGGACAGGGGGAGAGGCATGAACACTGAAGCTTTCTTT. It specifies CASSARDRGRGMNTEAFF. This chain links TRBV6-1 with TRBJ1-1, with 11 bases lining up with TRBD1. This CDR3 region has 18 residues. The germline CDR1 and CDR2 sequences are MNHNS and SASEGT. V was clipped by 4 bases and J by 0 bases; unmatched bases: 10.

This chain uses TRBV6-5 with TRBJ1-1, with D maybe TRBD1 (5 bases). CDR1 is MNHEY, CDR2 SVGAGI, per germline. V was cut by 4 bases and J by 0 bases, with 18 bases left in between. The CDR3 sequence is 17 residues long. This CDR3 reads CASSLRRGLAMNTEAFF. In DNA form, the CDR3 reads TGTGCCAGCAGTTTGAGGAGGGGATTAGCGATGAACACTGAAGCTTTCTTT.

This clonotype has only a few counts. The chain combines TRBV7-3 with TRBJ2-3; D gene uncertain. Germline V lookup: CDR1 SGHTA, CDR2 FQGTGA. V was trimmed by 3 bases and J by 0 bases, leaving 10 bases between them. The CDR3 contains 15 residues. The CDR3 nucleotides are TGTGCCAGCAGCTTGTTTCCCGCTAGCACAGATACGCAGTATTTT. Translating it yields CASSLFPASTDTQYF.

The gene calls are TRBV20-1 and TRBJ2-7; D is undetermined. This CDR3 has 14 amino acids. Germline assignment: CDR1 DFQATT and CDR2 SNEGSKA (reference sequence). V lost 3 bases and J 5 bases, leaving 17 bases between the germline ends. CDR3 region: CSARASATSNEQYF. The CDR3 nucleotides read TGCAGTGCTAGGGCCTCCGCGACCAGCAACGAGCAGTACTTC.

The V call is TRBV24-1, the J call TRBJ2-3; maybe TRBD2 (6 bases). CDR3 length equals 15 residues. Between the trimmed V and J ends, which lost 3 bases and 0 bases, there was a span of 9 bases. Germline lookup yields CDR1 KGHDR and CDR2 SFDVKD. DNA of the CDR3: TGTGCCACCAGTGATGAAAGCGGGAGCACAGATACGCAGTATTTT. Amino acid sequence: CATSDESGSTDTQYF.

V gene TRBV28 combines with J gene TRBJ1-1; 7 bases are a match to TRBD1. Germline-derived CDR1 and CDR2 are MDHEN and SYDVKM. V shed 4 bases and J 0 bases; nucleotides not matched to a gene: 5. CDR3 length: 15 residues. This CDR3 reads CASSSYRGMNTEAFF. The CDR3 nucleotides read TGTGCCAGCAGTTCTTACAGGGGCATGAACACTGAAGCTTTCTTT.

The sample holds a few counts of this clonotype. CDR3 protein: CASRQGATTGELFF. CDR3 DNA: TGTGCCAGTCGACAGGGGGCTACCACCGGGGAGCTGTTTTTT. J is TRBJ2-2 and V is TRBV6-1; 10 nucleotides match TRBD1. CDR1 and CDR2 from the germline V gene are MNHNS and SASEGT. V was clipped by 9 bases and J by 4 bases; unmatched bases: 5. The CDR3 has 14 amino acids.

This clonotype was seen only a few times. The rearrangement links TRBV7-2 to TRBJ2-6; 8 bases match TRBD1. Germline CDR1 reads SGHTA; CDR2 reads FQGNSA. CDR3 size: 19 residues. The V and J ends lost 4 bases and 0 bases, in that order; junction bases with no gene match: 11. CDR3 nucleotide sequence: TGTGCCAGCAGCTCGATCCGGGACAGGTACCGCTCTGGGGCCAACGTCCTGACTTTC. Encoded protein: CASSSIRDRYRSGANVLTF.

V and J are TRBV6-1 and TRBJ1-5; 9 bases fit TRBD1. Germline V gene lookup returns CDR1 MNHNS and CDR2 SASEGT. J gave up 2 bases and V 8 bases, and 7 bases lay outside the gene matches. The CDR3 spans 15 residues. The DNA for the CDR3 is TGTGCCAGCTCTATCAGGGACAGGGGCAATCAGCCCCAGCATTTT. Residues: CASSIRDRGNQPQHF.

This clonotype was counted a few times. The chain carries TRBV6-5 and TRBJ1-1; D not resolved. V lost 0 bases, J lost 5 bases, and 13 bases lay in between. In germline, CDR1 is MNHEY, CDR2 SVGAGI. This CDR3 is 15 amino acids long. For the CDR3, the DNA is TGTGCCAGCAGTTACTCGCCCGGGCAAGGGACTGAAGCTTTCTTT. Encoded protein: CASSYSPGQGTEAFF.

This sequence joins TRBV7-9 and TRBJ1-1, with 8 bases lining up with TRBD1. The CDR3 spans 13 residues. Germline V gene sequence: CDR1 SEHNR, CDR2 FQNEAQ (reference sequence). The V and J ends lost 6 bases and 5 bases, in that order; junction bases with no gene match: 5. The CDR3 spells CASSDRGGTEAFF. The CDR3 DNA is TGTGCCAGCAGTGACAGGGGTGGTACTGAAGCTTTCTTT. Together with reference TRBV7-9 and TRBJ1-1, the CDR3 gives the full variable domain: DTGVSQNPRHKITKRGQNVTFRCDPISEHNRLYWYRQTLGQGPEFLTYFQNEAQLEKSRLLSDRFSAERPKGSFSTLEIQRTEQGDSAMYLCASSDRGGTEAFFGQGTRLTVV.

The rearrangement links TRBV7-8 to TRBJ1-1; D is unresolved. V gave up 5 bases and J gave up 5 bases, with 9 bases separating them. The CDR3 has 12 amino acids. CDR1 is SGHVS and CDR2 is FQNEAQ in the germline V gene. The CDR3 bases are TGTGCCAGCAGCGCCCCCAGGACTGAAGCTTTCTTT. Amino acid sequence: CASSAPRTEAFF.

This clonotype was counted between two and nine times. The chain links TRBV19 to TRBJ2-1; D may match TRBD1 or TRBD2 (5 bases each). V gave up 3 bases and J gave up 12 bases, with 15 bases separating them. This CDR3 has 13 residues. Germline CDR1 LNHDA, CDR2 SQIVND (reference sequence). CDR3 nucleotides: TGTGCCAGTAGTATGGTACGGGATGGGGGGCAGTTCTTC. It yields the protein CASSMVRDGGQFF.

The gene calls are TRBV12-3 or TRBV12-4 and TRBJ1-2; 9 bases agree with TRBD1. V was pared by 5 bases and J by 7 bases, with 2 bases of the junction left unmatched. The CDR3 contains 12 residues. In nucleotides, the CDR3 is TGTGCCAGCAGTGAACAGGGGGCTGGCTACACCTTC. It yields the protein CASSEQGAGYTF.

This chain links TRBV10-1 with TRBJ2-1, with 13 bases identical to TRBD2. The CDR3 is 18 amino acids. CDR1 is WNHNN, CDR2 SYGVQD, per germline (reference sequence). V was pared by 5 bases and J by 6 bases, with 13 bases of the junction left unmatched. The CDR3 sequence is CASSSGTSGTGKANEQFF. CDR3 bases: TGCGCCAGCAGTTCCGGGACTAGCGGGACCGGTAAGGCCAATGAGCAGTTCTTC.

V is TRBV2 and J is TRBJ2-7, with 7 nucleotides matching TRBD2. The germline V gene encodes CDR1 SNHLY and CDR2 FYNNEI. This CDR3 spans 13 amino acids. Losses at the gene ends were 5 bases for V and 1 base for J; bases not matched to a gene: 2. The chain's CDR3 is CASSPGLSYEQYF. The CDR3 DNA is TGTGCCAGCAGTCCGGGACTATCCTACGAGCAGTACTTC. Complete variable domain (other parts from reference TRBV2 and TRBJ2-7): EPEVTQTPSHQVTQMGQEVILRCVPISNHLYFYWYRQILGQKVEFLVSFYNNEISEKSEIFDDQFSVERPDGSNFTLKIRSTKLEDSAMYFCASSPGLSYEQYFGPGTRLTVT.

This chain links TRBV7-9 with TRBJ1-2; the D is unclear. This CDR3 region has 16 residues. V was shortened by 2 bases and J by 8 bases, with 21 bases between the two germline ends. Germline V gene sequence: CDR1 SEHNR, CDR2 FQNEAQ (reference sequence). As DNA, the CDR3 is TGTGCCAGCAGCTTAATGGGTGTTATGGATGATGAGGGCTACACCTTC. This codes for CASSLMGVMDDEGYTF.

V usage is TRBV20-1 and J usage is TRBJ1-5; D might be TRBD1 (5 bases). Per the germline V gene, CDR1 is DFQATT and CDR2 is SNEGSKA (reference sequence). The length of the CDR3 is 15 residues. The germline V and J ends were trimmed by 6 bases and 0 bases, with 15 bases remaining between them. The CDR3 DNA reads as TGCAGTGCCCAACAAGGGGAGAATAGCAATCAGCCCCAGCATTTT. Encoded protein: CSAQQGENSNQPQHF.

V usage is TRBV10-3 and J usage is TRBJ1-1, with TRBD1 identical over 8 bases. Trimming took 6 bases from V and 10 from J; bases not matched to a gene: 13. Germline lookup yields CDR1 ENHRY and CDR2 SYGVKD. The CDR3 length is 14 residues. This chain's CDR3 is CAIRNLGTGYGAFF. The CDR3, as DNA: TGTGCCATCAGAAACCTCGGGACAGGATACGGAGCTTTCTTT.

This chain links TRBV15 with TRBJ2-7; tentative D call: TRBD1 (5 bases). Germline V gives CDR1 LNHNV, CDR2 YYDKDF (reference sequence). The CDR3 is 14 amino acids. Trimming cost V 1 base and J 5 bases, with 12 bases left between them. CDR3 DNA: TGTGCCACCAGCAGAGGGGGCTACCAACACGAGCAGTACTTC. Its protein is CATSRGGYQHEQYF.

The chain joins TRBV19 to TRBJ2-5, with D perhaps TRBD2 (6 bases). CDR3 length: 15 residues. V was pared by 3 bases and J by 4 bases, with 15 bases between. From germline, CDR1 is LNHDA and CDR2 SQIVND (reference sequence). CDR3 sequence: CASSIRGWRGETQYF. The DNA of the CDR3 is TGTGCCAGTAGTATTAGAGGGTGGCGGGGAGAGACCCAGTACTTC. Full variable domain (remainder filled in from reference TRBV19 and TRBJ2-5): DGGITQSPKYLFRKEGQNVTLSCEQNLNHDAMYWYRQDPGQGLRLIYYSQIVNDFQKGDIAEGYSVSREKKESFPLTVTSAQKNPTAFYLCASSIRGWRGETQYFGPGTRLLVL.